These T cell receptor beta chains were read from a single sample in a study of T cell responses to AZD1222 COVID-19 vaccine. This table comes from immunoSEQ multiplex PCR, and its TCRdb copy is limited to in-frame clones, with some not included. This table holds 80,000 or so clones, about nine tenths found once. Sequences were derived from peripheral blood, sampled 28 days after the second AZD1222 dose. These receptor sequences come from an adult who received the AZD1222 COVID-19 vaccine. Each CDR3 is given with its conserved first and last residue. D genes are given only for firm matches. Clone size is stated in some rows and not others, as once, few, many or a class when expanded.

clone_size j_call d_call v_call cdr3_nt cdr3_aa
. TRBJ2-5 TRBD2 TRBV18 TGTGCCAGCTCACCACCGTTAGCGGGGGGTCGAGAGACCCAGTACTTC CASSPPLAGGRETQYF
. TRBJ2-1 TRBD2 TRBV6-5 TGTGCCAGCAGTACAACTAGCGGACCCTACAATGAGCAGTTCTTC CASSTTSGPYNEQFF
. TRBJ2-5 . TRBV27 TGTGCCAGCAGTCGTACCTGGACCACCACTAGAGAGACCCAGTACTTC CASSRTWTTTRETQYF
once TRBJ2-2 TRBD1 TRBV24-1 TGTGCCACCAGTGTTCTCGGACAGGGGGCCGGGGAGCTGTTTTTT CATSVLGQGAGELFF
. TRBJ1-2 . TRBV11-3 TGTGCCAGCAGCTTAGCCTGGGACTCCTATGGCTACACCTTC CASSLAWDSYGYTF
. TRBJ2-7 TRBD2 TRBV7-9 TGTGCCAGCAGCTTAGATGTTAGCGGGAGAGGAGGCTCCTACGAGCAGTACTTC CASSLDVSGRGGSYEQYF
. TRBJ1-5 TRBD1 TRBV24-1 TGTGCCACCAGTGGCACAGGGGGCCCCCTAGATAGCAATCAGCCCCAGCATTTT CATSGTGGPLDSNQPQHF
. TRBJ2-3 . TRBV5-1 TGCGCCAGCAGCTTGTGGGCAGCCCCTGAGACAGATACGCAGTATTTT CASSLWAAPETDTQYF
. TRBJ2-1 . TRBV5-4 TGTGCCAGCAGCTTGGGGAGGGCGAGGGAATACAATGAGCAGTTCTTC CASSLGRAREYNEQFF
. TRBJ1-2 . TRBV29-1 TGCAGCGTTTCTAAGCTTGGGGGCGCGAATGGCTACACCTTC CSVSKLGGANGYTF
. TRBJ2-1 . TRBV5-6 TGTGCCAGCAGCGATAGTACCGGGGTGTCCTACAATGAGCAGTTCTTC CASSDSTGVSYNEQFF
. TRBJ1-1 TRBD1 TRBV2 TGTGCCAGCAGTGGACAGGGGGCTTTCACTGAAGCTTTCTTT CASSGQGAFTEAFF
. TRBJ1-1 . TRBV11-3 TGTGCCAGCAGTAAGGTGGTGAACACTGAAGCTTTCTTT CASSKVVNTEAFF
. TRBJ2-7 . TRBV5-1 TGCGCCAGCAGCTTGGTCTCCGGAATGGGCGAGCAGTACTTC CASSLVSGMGEQYF
. TRBJ1-2 . TRBV24-1 TGTGCCACCAGTGAGGCAGGGAGGGGCTATGGCTACACCTTC CATSEAGRGYGYTF
. TRBJ1-4 TRBD1 TRBV4-1 TGCGCCAGCAGCCATTCCCTCCGGGACAGCGATGAAAAACTGTTTTTT CASSHSLRDSDEKLFF
. TRBJ2-1 . TRBV3-1/TRBV3-2 TGTGCCAGCAGCCAATTTCGGGATTACTACTCCTACAATGAGCAGTTCTTC CASSQFRDYYSYNEQFF
. TRBJ1-4 . TRBV2 TGTGCCAGCTTGGTGTGGGGGAAAAAACTGTTTTTT CASLVWGKKLFF
. TRBJ1-3 TRBD1 TRBV6-4 TGTGCCAGCAGCGGTGAGACGACAGGGGGGAAAACGACCATATATTTT CASSGETTGGKTTIYF
. TRBJ2-3 . TRBV7-9 TGTGCCAGCAGCTTAGGCGGAACCACAGATACGCAGTATTTT CASSLGGTTDTQYF
once TRBJ2-2 TRBD2 TRBV10-3 TGTGCCACCCTGGACCGGGGGGGAAAGAACACCGGGGAGCTGTTTTTT CATLDRGGKNTGELFF
. TRBJ2-3 TRBD2 TRBV27 TGTGCCAGCAGCCCGAACCTAGCGGGAGGGGCAGATACGCAGTATTTT CASSPNLAGGADTQYF
. TRBJ2-7 . TRBV2 TGTGCCAGCGGGGTCTCTCTGGGTGAGCAGTACTTC CASGVSLGEQYF
. TRBJ1-2 TRBD1 TRBV4-2 TGTGCCAGCAGCCAAGAATCGGGACAGTACTATGGCTACACCTTC CASSQESGQYYGYTF
. TRBJ2-3 TRBD2 TRBV11-1 TGTGCCAGCAGCTCCCAAACTAGCGGGGAGTATACGCAGTATTTT CASSSQTSGEYTQYF
. TRBJ2-5 TRBD1 TRBV11-2 TGTGCCAGCAGGGACAGGGACCAAGAGACCCAGTACTTC CASRDRDQETQYF
. TRBJ1-6 . TRBV12-3/TRBV12-4 TGTGCCAGCAGTTTAGGGCAGGGTTCACCCCTCCACTTT CASSLGQGSPLHF